The 20 T cell receptor beta chains in this list originate from one sample, sequenced in a study of OX40 agonist ivuxolimab in advanced cancers. Assay used: immunoSEQ multiplex PCR; TCRdb lists only in-frame clones, some missing. The sample carries 70,000 or so clones, roughly 90% recorded once. The source was CD4+ or CD8+ T cells sorted from blood, collected in a trial of the OX40 agonist ivuxolimab. The receptors stem from an adult with an advanced solid tumor such as melanoma, head and neck, liver or kidney cancer.

CDR3 DNA sequence: TGTGCCAGCAGCTCCTGGACTAGCGGAGCGGGGGAGCAGTACTTC. This sequence encodes CASSSWTSGAGEQYF. The chain couples TRBV13 to TRBJ2-7; 10 nucleotides match TRBD2. Trimming cost V 4 bases and J 7 bases; bases outside gene matches: 10. Germline CDR1 reads PRHDT; CDR2 reads FYEKMQ (reference sequence). CDR3 length: 15 amino acids.

The CDR3 sequence: CASSRTRVREQYF. For the CDR3, the DNA is TGTGCCAGCAGCCGGACTAGGGTGCGGGAGCAGTACTTC. This chain joins TRBV5-6 and TRBJ2-7; 7 bases align to TRBD2. The CDR3 totals 13 residues. Germline assignment: CDR1 SGHDT and CDR2 YYEEEE. V lost 4 bases to trimming and J lost 7 bases; unmatched junction nucleotides: 8.

This chain joins TRBV5-8 and TRBJ1-4; D not resolved. The germline V gene has CDR1 SGHTS and CDR2 YDEGEE. V lost 0 bases and J lost 6, with 3 bases in between. This CDR3 has 12 residues. In nucleotides, the CDR3 is TGTGCCAGCAGCTTGGATGATGAAAAACTGTTTTTT. Its translation: CASSLDDEKLFF.

The V and J genes are TRBV27 and TRBJ1-5; a weak D match, TRBD1 (6 bases). The CDR3 contains 15 residues. Trimming removed 6 bases from V and 9 bases from J, with 21 bases in between. CDR1 MNHEY and CDR2 SMNVEV come from the germline V gene (reference sequence). The DNA for the CDR3 is TGTGCCAGCAGCCGCGATAGACAGGTCGAGGGGCCCCAGCATTTT. Translating gives CASSRDRQVEGPQHF.

The chain carries TRBV28 and TRBJ2-7; 7 nucleotides agree with TRBD1. Losses at the gene ends were 6 bases for V and 1 base for J; bases not matched to a gene: 9. The CDR3 length is 15 residues. Germline CDR1 reads MDHEN; CDR2 reads SYDVKM. The CDR3 sequence: CASSHGTAFSYEQYF. The CDR3 DNA reads TGTGCCAGCAGCCACGGGACAGCCTTTTCCTACGAGCAGTACTTC.

This chain links TRBV2 with TRBJ1-5, with 7 positions matching TRBD1. V shed 0 bases, J shed 2 bases, and the junction held 1 base outside the gene matches. The CDR3 length is 15 residues. CDR1 and CDR2 from the germline V gene are SNHLY and FYNNEI. The chain's CDR3 is CASSEADRGNQPQHF. The CDR3 DNA reads TGTGCCAGCAGTGAAGCAGACAGGGGCAATCAGCCCCAGCATTTT.

The J gene is TRBJ2-2, the V gene TRBV7-6; the match to TRBD2 covers 12 bases. CDR1 and CDR2 (germline): SGHVS, FNYEAQ. The CDR3 contains 18 residues. J was trimmed by 2 bases and V by 5 bases; bases with no gene match: 9. The CDR3 loop is CASSRALAGGLNTGELFF. CDR3 sequence (DNA): TGTGCCAGCAGCCGCGCCCTAGCGGGAGGGCTCAACACCGGGGAGCTGTTTTTT.

The CDR3 reads CASSFVGFNEQFF. The CDR3 DNA is TGTGCCAGCAGTTTCGTGGGGTTCAATGAGCAGTTCTTC. V is TRBV28 and J is TRBJ2-1; no firm D call. This CDR3 has 13 amino acids. V gave up 3 bases and J gave up 6 bases, with 9 bases separating them. The germline gives CDR1 MDHEN, CDR2 SYDVKM.

CDR3 sequence: CAVIRGSLPNEQFF. The DNA of the CDR3 is TGTGCCGTAATTCGGGGGAGTCTTCCCAATGAGCAGTTCTTC. V usage is TRBV19 and J usage is TRBJ2-1, with D possibly being TRBD2 (6 bases). The CDR3 contains 14 residues. V was cut by 11 bases and J by 6 bases, with 20 bases left in between. Germline V gene lookup returns CDR1 LNHDA and CDR2 SQIVND (reference sequence).

The rearrangement links TRBV15 to TRBJ1-1; no clear D. The V and J ends lost 0 bases and 0 bases respectively, with 5 bases between them. CDR3 length: 14 residues. Per the germline V gene, CDR1 is LNHNV and CDR2 is YYDKDF (reference sequence). CDR3 protein: CATSRDILNTEAFF. For the CDR3, the DNA is TGTGCCACCAGCAGAGACATTTTGAACACTGAAGCTTTCTTT. The full variable domain, its missing parts supplied by reference TRBV15 and TRBJ1-1, is DAMVIQNPRYQVTQFGKPVTLSCSQTLNHNVMYWYQQKSSQAPKLLFHYYDKDFNNEADTPDNFQSRRPNTSFCFLDIRSPGLGDTAMYLCATSRDILNTEAFFGQGTRLTVV.

The count of this clone is one. The chain couples TRBV4-2 to TRBJ1-5; TRBD1 might be the D (5 bases). CDR3 length: 17 amino acids. V dropped 1 base and J dropped 1 base, with 14 bases sitting between them. Germline-derived CDR1 and CDR2 are LGHNA and YNFKEQ. DNA for the CDR3: TGTGCCAGCAGCCAAGGGACACGATCCAACAGCAATCAGCCCCAGCATTTT. Translation: CASSQGTRSNSNQPQHF.

The chain recombines TRBV13 with TRBJ1-1; D not resolved. The CDR3 is 13 amino acids. Trimming removed 10 bases at V and 5 bases at J, with 17 bases between. Germline lookup yields CDR1 PRHDT and CDR2 FYEKMQ (reference sequence). Here the CDR3 DNA reads TGTGCCATGAGCACGTACCCGGGGACTGAAGCTTTCTTT. Translated, it gives CAMSTYPGTEAFF.

The V and J genes are TRBV23-1 and TRBJ2-1, with TRBD1 identical over 7 bases. TRBV23-1 is an open reading frame whose function is uncertain. The ends lost 10 bases at V and 8 bases at J; junction bases unmatched: 14. The CDR3 consists of 14 residues. CDR3 amino acids: CAKTRGRWCDEQFF. The CDR3 DNA reads as TGCGCCAAGACAAGGGGGCGTTGGTGTGATGAGCAGTTCTTC.

V is TRBV18 and J is TRBJ2-1, with 13 bases that match TRBD2. Per the germline V gene, CDR1 is KGHSH and CDR2 is LQKENI. V trimming: 5 bases; J trimming: 4 bases; junction bases outside the gene matches: 8. The CDR3 covers 17 residues. CDR3 loop: CASSSRGTSGAYNEQFF. CDR3 in DNA: TGTGCCAGCTCAAGCAGAGGGACTAGCGGGGCATACAATGAGCAGTTCTTC.

This chain uses TRBV2 with TRBJ2-4; D is perhaps TRBD2 (5 bases). The CDR3 covers 14 residues. V lost 6 bases and J 0 bases, leaving 9 bases between the germline ends. CDR1 SNHLY and CDR2 FYNNEI come from the germline V gene. The CDR3 coding sequence is TGTGCCAGCAGAGAGGAGGTAGCCAAAAACATTCAGTACTTC. Translation gives CASREEVAKNIQYF.

V and J are TRBV27 and TRBJ2-7; the D is unclear. This CDR3 is built from 15 residues. Trimming stripped 5 bases from V and 4 bases from J, with 18 bases between. Germline assignment: CDR1 MNHEY and CDR2 SMNVEV (reference sequence). The CDR3 protein is CASSPQYSMAYEQYF. Written as DNA, the CDR3 is TGTGCCAGCAGTCCCCAGTATTCCATGGCGTACGAGCAGTACTTC.

The rearrangement uses TRBV20-1 and TRBJ2-5; D uncertain. Germline V CDR1 and CDR2: DFQATT, SNEGSKA (reference sequence). This CDR3 is built from 10 residues. The V gene lost 5 bases and the J gene lost 1 base, with 2 bases spanning the gap. The chain's CDR3 is CSASQETQYF. The CDR3 DNA follows: TGCAGTGCTTCCCAAGAGACCCAGTACTTC.

The chain has TRBV18 and TRBJ1-3; TRBD1 aligns across 7 bases. With V trimmed by 5 bases and J by 0 bases, 4 bases remained unmatched. The V gene's germline CDR1 is KGHSH and CDR2 LQKENI. The CDR3 sequence is 15 residues long. Here the CDR3 reads CASSEDRFSGNTIYF. In nucleotides, the CDR3 is TGTGCCAGCTCAGAGGACAGGTTCTCTGGAAACACCATATATTTT.

This clone was counted only a few times. The rearrangement links TRBV7-8 to TRBJ1-5, with unresolved D. Germline CDR1 reads SGHVS; CDR2 reads FQNEAQ. V shed 5 bases and J shed 6 bases, with 17 bases lying between them. The CDR3 has 15 amino acids. The CDR3 DNA is TGTGCCAGCAGCCTCTCAGGTTTTCCCAGTCAGCCCCAGCATTTT. This gives the protein CASSLSGFPSQPQHF.

This chain uses TRBV28 with TRBJ2-7, with 8 bases matching TRBD1. CDR1 is MDHEN and CDR2 is SYDVKM in the germline V gene. The CDR3 runs to 15 residues. V shed 4 bases and J 1 base; nucleotides not matched to a gene: 6. CDR3 DNA: TGTGCCAGCAGTTCACGACAGGGGCCATCCTACGAGCAGTACTTC. It codes for CASSSRQGPSYEQYF.